This T cell receptor beta chain was retrieved from a study of T-cell memory formation after mild COVID-19. The study's findings and limits: Day 37-peaking second-wave clones had unconfirmed SARS-CoV-2 specificity. Memory cells collected pre-infection included some clones that later responded, suggesting cross-reactive memory joined. Mainly in CM and EM were contracting CD4+ clones; CD8+ were in EMRA.

CDR3 size: 17 residues. V was cut by 0 bases and J by 6 bases, with 15 bases left in between. CDR1 and CDR2 from the germline V gene are LGHNA and YSLEER. As to this clonotype: The antigen remains undetermined.

TCRdb re-derived calls from the 5' RACE reads in MiXCR, one entry per CDR3 protein. The sample carries roughly 250,000 distinct CDR3 sequences, about 17% recorded once. This chain uses TRBV4-3 with TRBJ1-6; maybe TRBD1 (6 bases). The material sequenced was PBMCs or a T cell subset sorted from them (not recorded which). The TCR originated in a man aged 18 to 30 who had mild COVID-19 (a few samples of this study predate the infection). Cell type and time point are not known. The CDR3 nucleotides are TGCGCCAGCAGCCAAGAGGGAACAGGGTGGGGTAATTCACCCCTCCACTTT. This codes for CASSQEGTGWGNSPLHF.